One and the same sample provided the 32 T cell receptor beta chains below, sequenced in a study of cytomegalovirus exposure and HLA in healthy donors. Researchers ran the PCR with 60 Vbeta and 13 Jbeta primers. Data came from immunoSEQ multiplex PCR; TCRdb stores just in-frame clones and leaves some out. Counted here are about 150,000 clones, 78% occurring once; the ten biggest clones make up approximately 7%. The sample was PBMCs. The receptors shown here come from a woman in her thirties or forties in good health and CMV-seropositive.

This clone was seen just once. The chain is built from TRBV6-5 and TRBJ1-5; D gene uncertain. The ends were cut back, 7 bases at V and 1 base at J, with 5 bases in the middle. The CDR3 extends over 12 amino acids. Germline loops: CDR1 MNHEY, CDR2 SVGAGI. CDR3 bases: TGTGCCAGCAATCTCAGCAATCAGCCCCAGCATTTT. This gives the protein CASNLSNQPQHF.

This chain joins TRBV5-6 and TRBJ2-5; D ambiguous. V was clipped by 0 bases and J by 1 base, with 7 bases between them. The CDR3 runs to 14 residues. CDR1 and CDR2 from the germline V gene are SGHDT and YYEEEE. In nucleotides, the CDR3 is TGTGCCAGCAGCTTGGACAGCATCCAAGAGACCCAGTACTTC. Protein product: CASSLDSIQETQYF. Looking up the rest from reference TRBV5-6 and TRBJ2-5 gives the full variable domain: DAGVTQSPTHLIKTRGQQVTLRCSPKSGHDTVSWYQQALGQGPQFIFQYYEEEERQRGNFPDRFSGHQFPNYSSELNVNALLLGDSALYLCASSLDSIQETQYFGPGTRLLVL.

The V and J genes are TRBV28 and TRBJ1-4, with D uncertain. Deletions cut 5 bases from V and 7 bases from J, with 17 bases between. CDR1 MDHEN and CDR2 SYDVKM come from the germline V gene. The CDR3 spans 15 residues. DNA of the CDR3: TGTGCCAGCAGTCCCGTTGAGGGCGCGATTGAAAAACTGTTTTTT. Translation gives CASSPVEGAIEKLFF.

The chain joins TRBV11-2 to TRBJ2-7; 7 bases match TRBD2. The CDR3 spans 14 residues. Germline lookup yields CDR1 SGHAT and CDR2 FQNNGV. J was trimmed by 0 bases and V by 6 bases; bases with no gene match: 5. The CDR3 DNA follows: TGTGCCAGCAGGCCCGGGACTACCTCCTACGAGCAGTACTTC. Translation gives CASRPGTTSYEQYF.

The chain uses TRBV6-5 and TRBJ2-3; D is perhaps TRBD2 (6 bases). V dropped 6 bases and J dropped 1 base, with 14 bases sitting between them. The CDR3 totals 15 residues. Germline V gene lookup returns CDR1 MNHEY and CDR2 SVGAGI. The CDR3 DNA reads TGTGCCAGCAGCCAATGGGCTAGCGGCACAGATACGCAGTATTTT. Amino acids: CASSQWASGTDTQYF.

This rearrangement joins TRBV7-2 to TRBJ1-1; perhaps TRBD1 as D (5 bases). The CDR3 spans 15 residues. Trimming shortened V by 1 base and J by 5 bases, and 14 bases separated the two germline ends. The germline V gene has CDR1 SGHTA and CDR2 FQGNSA. The CDR3 protein is CASSLGAAGGTEAFF. In DNA form, the CDR3 reads TGTGCCAGCAGCTTAGGGGCGGCTGGGGGGACTGAAGCTTTCTTT.

The rearrangement links TRBV30 to TRBJ1-1; D not certain. The V gene lost 3 bases and the J gene lost 0 bases, with 5 bases spanning the gap. CDR1 and CDR2 (germline): GTSNPN, SVGIG (reference sequence). This CDR3 has 12 residues. The CDR3 DNA follows: TGTGCCTGGAGACAGCTGAACACTGAAGCTTTCTTT. Protein sequence: CAWRQLNTEAFF.

The V and J genes are TRBV7-3 and TRBJ1-6, with no clear D. This CDR3 is built from 13 residues. Germline CDR1 and CDR2: SGHTA and FQGTGA. V lost 2 bases, J lost 10 bases, and 9 bases lay in between. This CDR3 is CASSLGDSSPLHF. As DNA, the CDR3 is TGTGCCAGCAGCTTAGGCGACTCCTCACCCCTCCACTTT.

This clone was recorded only once. V gene TRBV6-1 combines with J gene TRBJ1-3; TRBD1 aligns across 8 bases. V shed 0 bases, J shed 7 bases, and the junction held 5 bases outside the gene matches. CDR3 length: 15 residues. Germline CDR1 and CDR2: MNHNS and SASEGT. The CDR3 is CASSEAWTGRNTIYF. CDR3 nucleotide sequence: TGTGCCAGCAGTGAAGCCTGGACAGGGAGGAACACCATATATTTT.

The chain employs TRBV7-2 and TRBJ2-7; 12 bases map to TRBD2. CDR1 is SGHTA, CDR2 FQGNSA, per germline. The CDR3 extends over 14 amino acids. Trimming took 5 bases from V and 4 from J; bases not matched to a gene: 3. Written as DNA, the CDR3 is TGTGCCAGCAGCGCTAGCGGGGGGGCGTACGAGCAGTACTTC. Translating it yields CASSASGGAYEQYF.

This clone was counted between two and nine times. The rearrangement joins TRBV5-6 to TRBJ1-1; perhaps TRBD1 as D (5 bases). V shed 4 bases and J shed 3 bases, with 16 bases lying between them. The CDR3 runs to 15 residues. Germline loops: CDR1 SGHDT, CDR2 YYEEEE. The CDR3 reads CASSKADRWDTEAFF. In nucleotides, the CDR3 is TGTGCCAGCAGCAAAGCCGACAGATGGGACACTGAAGCTTTCTTT.

V usage is TRBV5-1 and J usage is TRBJ2-1; D gene uncertain. There are 15 residues in the CDR3. CDR1 SGHRS and CDR2 YFSETQ come from the germline V gene. Trimming removed 0 bases from V and 5 bases from J, with 12 bases in between. CDR3 sequence: CASSLASRSNNEQFF. The CDR3 coding sequence is TGCGCCAGCAGCTTGGCGTCGAGGTCCAACAATGAGCAGTTCTTC.

The gene calls are TRBV6-4 and TRBJ1-4; D uncertain. V dropped 7 bases and J dropped 6 bases, with 15 bases sitting between them. This CDR3 contains 14 residues. The V gene's germline CDR1 is MRHNA and CDR2 SNTAGT. In nucleotides, the CDR3 is TGTGCCAGCATTAGTTTAGAGGGAGATGAAAAACTGTTTTTT. This translates into CASISLEGDEKLFF.

This chain links TRBV5-1 with TRBJ1-2; 7 bases agree with TRBD1. CDR1 and CDR2 from the germline V gene are SGHRS and YFSETQ. CDR3 size: 13 residues. Trimming took 4 bases from V and 5 from J; bases not matched to a gene: 5. Written as DNA, the CDR3 is TGCGCCAGCAGCCTTGACAGGGAGTATGGCTACACCTTC. Translating it yields CASSLDREYGYTF.

The chain joins TRBV6-5 to TRBJ1-1; TRBD1 aligns across 11 bases. Per germline, CDR1 MNHEY and CDR2 SVGAGI. The CDR3 has 15 residues. The V and J ends lost 6 bases and 3 bases, in that order; junction bases with no gene match: 6. The CDR3: CASRTWGQGDTEAFF. The DNA for the CDR3 is TGTGCCAGCAGGACCTGGGGACAGGGGGACACTGAAGCTTTCTTT.

There are a few counts of this clone. The chain recombines TRBV5-4 with TRBJ2-5, with 7 nucleotides matching TRBD1. This CDR3 has 13 residues. V shed 4 bases, J shed 1 base, and the junction held 1 base outside the gene matches. Germline CDR1 reads SGHNT; CDR2 reads YYREEE (reference sequence). Here the CDR3 reads CASSRDSQETQYF. In DNA form, the CDR3 reads TGTGCCAGCAGCCGGGACAGCCAAGAGACCCAGTACTTC.

This CDR3 reads CASSHRTGGNNEQYF. DNA for the CDR3: TGTGCCAGCAGCCACCGGACAGGGGGCAACAACGAGCAGTACTTC. The chain joins TRBV7-8 to TRBJ2-7, with 11 bases that match TRBD1. With 5 bases clipped from V and 5 bases from J, the junction kept 8 bases outside the gene matches. This CDR3 contains 15 residues. Germline lookup yields CDR1 SGHVS and CDR2 FQNEAQ. The complete variable domain, with remaining parts taken from reference TRBV7-8 and TRBJ2-7, reads GAGVSQSPRYKVAKRGQDVALRCDPISGHVSLFWYQQALGQGPEFLTYFQNEAQLDKSGLPSDRFFAERPEGSVSTLKIQRTQQEDSAVYLCASSHRTGGNNEQYFGPGTRLTVT.

The chain combines TRBV7-9 with TRBJ1-2; D not resolved. V was shortened by 0 bases and J by 4 bases, with 6 bases between the two germline ends. The V gene's germline CDR1 is SEHNR and CDR2 FQNEAQ (reference sequence). The CDR3 is 13 residues long. The CDR3 protein is CASSLARGYGYTF. The CDR3 DNA sequence: TGTGCCAGCAGCTTAGCCCGGGGCTATGGCTACACCTTC.

The rearrangement joins TRBV23-1 to TRBJ2-5, with D possibly being TRBD2 (7 bases). TRBV23-1 is identified as an open reading frame with a role that is uncertain. Trimming removed 9 bases from V and 0 bases from J, with 14 bases in between. CDR3 length equals 14 residues. CDR3 nucleotides: TGCGCCAGGGGGGGGGCAGGCGACCAAGAGACCCAGTACTTC. The encoded protein is CARGGAGDQETQYF.

This chain connects TRBV6-6 to TRBJ1-5, with D hard to call. The ends were cut back, 2 bases at V and 6 bases at J, with 5 bases in the middle. Germline CDR1 is MNHNY and CDR2 is SVGAGI (reference sequence). The CDR3 is 12 amino acids. DNA of the CDR3: TGTGCCAGCAGTTACGAGGCTCAGCCCCAGCATTTT. This translates into CASSYEAQPQHF.

The chain has TRBV28 and TRBJ1-1; 8 nucleotides line up with TRBD1. CDR3 size: 14 residues. The V gene's germline CDR1 is MDHEN and CDR2 SYDVKM. V lost 8 bases and J lost 5; bases outside the gene matches: 10. This chain's CDR3 is CASGGRGLATEAFF. CDR3 DNA: TGTGCCAGCGGGGGCAGGGGGCTTGCGACTGAAGCTTTCTTT. The full variable domain, rest sourced from reference TRBV28 and TRBJ1-1, is DVKVTQSSRYLVKRTGEKVFLECVQDMDHENMFWYRQDPGLGLRLIYFSYDVKMKEKGDIPEGYSVSREKKERFSLILESASTNQTSMYLCASGGRGLATEAFFGQGTRLTVV.

This clone was detected a few times. V and J are TRBV2 and TRBJ1-4; no firm D call. There are 14 residues in the CDR3. V lost 6 bases to trimming and J lost 2 bases, with 10 bases between them. Germline V gene sequence: CDR1 SNHLY, CDR2 FYNNEI. In nucleotides, the CDR3 is TGTGCCAGCAGATTCCCGGGTACTAATGAAAAACTGTTTTTT. This gives the protein CASRFPGTNEKLFF.

V usage is TRBV9 and J usage is TRBJ2-1; the D gene is possibly TRBD2 (5 bases). The CDR3 is 13 residues long. CDR1 is SGDLS and CDR2 is YYNGEE in the germline V gene. Between the trimmed V and J ends, which lost 6 bases and 7 bases, there was a span of 14 bases. CDR3 loop: CASNRGGMNEQFF. The CDR3 bases are TGTGCCAGCAACCGGGGTGGGATGAATGAGCAGTTCTTC.

CDR3 residues: CATQIREYSNQPQHF. The CDR3 DNA reads as TGTGCCACCCAGATACGGGAGTATAGCAATCAGCCCCAGCATTTT. The chain has TRBV6-5 and TRBJ1-5, with unresolved D. The CDR3 covers 15 residues. V was clipped by 10 bases and J by 0 bases, with 16 bases between them. CDR1 is MNHEY, CDR2 SVGAGI, per germline.

The chain employs TRBV4-1 and TRBJ1-2, with D perhaps matching TRBD1 (6 bases). The CDR3 consists of 17 residues. The germline gives CDR1 MGHRA, CDR2 YSYEKL. Deletions cut 3 bases from V and 5 bases from J, with 22 bases between. The CDR3 bases are TGCGCCAGCAGCCATCCCTCATCAGGGGTCCGGCCTTATGGCTACACCTTC. Translation: CASSHPSSGVRPYGYTF.

V and J are TRBV5-6 and TRBJ1-1; 8 bases fit TRBD1. The germline gives CDR1 SGHDT, CDR2 YYEEEE. The trim removed 6 bases at V and 5 bases at J, leaving 12 bases unmatched. The CDR3 consists of 15 residues. CDR3: CASTFLQGAVTEAFF. CDR3 sequence (DNA): TGTGCCAGCACCTTCCTTCAGGGGGCGGTGACTGAAGCTTTCTTT. Together with reference TRBV5-6 and TRBJ1-1, the CDR3 gives the full variable domain: DAGVTQSPTHLIKTRGQQVTLRCSPKSGHDTVSWYQQALGQGPQFIFQYYEEEERQRGNFPDRFSGHQFPNYSSELNVNALLLGDSALYLCASTFLQGAVTEAFFGQGTRLTVV.

The CDR3 here is CAWSPGHPAYEQYF. CDR3 in DNA: TGTGCCTGGAGTCCGGGACACCCGGCCTACGAGCAGTACTTC. V usage is TRBV30 and J usage is TRBJ2-7; a possible D gene is TRBD1 (6 bases). The germline V gene has CDR1 GTSNPN and CDR2 SVGIG (reference sequence). Trimming left V 2 bases short and J 2 bases short, with 13 bases between. This CDR3 has 14 residues.

This chain links TRBV9 with TRBJ1-1; a possible D gene is TRBD1 (6 bases). The germline V and J ends were trimmed by 4 bases and 7 bases, with 17 bases remaining between them. The CDR3 is 14 residues long. In germline, CDR1 is SGDLS, CDR2 YYNGEE. CDR3 region: CASSLGGGWGEAFF. The CDR3 nucleotides are TGTGCCAGCAGCCTCGGGGGGGGCTGGGGTGAAGCTTTCTTT. Based on the CDR3 plus reference TRBV9 and TRBJ1-1, the full variable domain is DSGVTQTPKHLITATGQRVTLRCSPRSGDLSVYWYQQSLDQGLQFLIQYYNGEERAKGNILERFSAQQFPDLHSELNLSSLELGDSALYFCASSLGGGWGEAFFGQGTRLTVV.

V is TRBV14 and J is TRBJ2-7, with TRBD2 as a possible D gene (7 bases). From germline, CDR1 is SGHDN and CDR2 FVKESK. V was cut by 1 base and J by 4 bases, with 17 bases left in between. This CDR3 has 16 amino acids. In DNA, the CDR3 is TGTGCCAGCAGCCAAGGGGGGGGGCCCGGCCATTACGAGCAGTACTTC. It translates to CASSQGGGPGHYEQYF.

This clone was picked up a small number of times. CDR3 nucleotides: TGTGCCAGCAGCCGGGGGGGCCGGTTGGAGACCCAGTACTTC. Its translation: CASSRGGRLETQYF. The chain uses TRBV7-2 and TRBJ2-5; the match to TRBD2 covers 8 bases. Losses at the gene ends were 5 bases for V and 5 bases for J; bases not matched to a gene: 7. Looked up from germline, CDR1 is SGHTA and CDR2 is FQGNSA. The CDR3 has 14 residues.

V is TRBV5-5 and J is TRBJ1-2, with a possible D match to TRBD1 (6 bases). Trimming took off 3 bases at V and 4 bases at J, with 10 bases between the two ends. The V gene's germline CDR1 is SGHKS and CDR2 YYEKEE (reference sequence). The CDR3 sequence is 13 residues long. The CDR3 loop reads CASSSRGSYGYTF. CDR3 bases: TGTGCCAGCAGCTCGAGGGGGAGCTATGGCTACACCTTC.

The V gene is TRBV5-1, the J gene TRBJ1-1; 7 bases line up with TRBD1. The germline V gene encodes CDR1 SGHRS and CDR2 YFSETQ. V shed 0 bases and J 4 bases; nucleotides not matched to a gene: 9. This CDR3 region has 16 residues. Here the CDR3 DNA reads TGCGCCAGCAGCTTGGCAGCAGGTAGGGGGCCCACTGAAGCTTTCTTT. Its translation: CASSLAAGRGPTEAFF. Full variable domain (remainder filled in from reference TRBV5-1 and TRBJ1-1): KAGVTQTPRYLIKTRGQQVTLSCSPISGHRSVSWYQQTPGQGLQFLFEYFSETQRNKGNFPGRFSGRQFSNSRSEMNVSTLELGDSALYLCASSLAAGRGPTEAFFGQGTRLTVV.